This TCR beta chain originates from a study of blood T cells in healthy people across ages (dated by TCRdb to the mid-2010s). About the investigation overall: In model experiments, template switching captured roughly one uniquely barcoded TCR beta cDNA molecule for every two T cells. To avoid experimental bias, donors of different ages were distributed randomly across sequencing lanes. The donors were divided into four age groups: young (average around 17 years), middle-aged (about 39), aged (under 70) and long-lived (82). Using the same blood draw, the study looked at two additional independent replicas of 1 million unique cDNA reads for two donors, one aged 18 to 30 and the other aged 80 or older. Age-related changes in TCR beta repertoire diversity were measured in the study by deep sequencing normalized with unique cDNA molecular identifiers. Summary of the overall study and its limitations: Observed TCR beta diversity correlated strongly with the percentage of naive T cells measured by flow cytometry. Estimates of total diversity based on one million sequenced T cells were regarded as lower bounds and as underestimates. Compared with the aged group, the long-lived group had more naive CD4+ T cells, fewer expanded clones and increased TCR diversity, a pattern suggesting age selection. Conclusive comparison of naive and antigen-experienced compartments was prevented by the profiling of bulk unsorted PBMCs. Observed TCR beta diversity per million T cells fell roughly linearly with age, and a significant reduction was already apparent by age roughly 40. The CMV infection status of donors was not known, potentially confounding age-related changes in expanded clonotypes.

The library was prepared using 5' RACE. Sequencing took place on an Illumina HiSeq 2500. A second PCR of about 7 to 12 cycles was performed with a sample-barcoded 5' primer and a J-beta primer mix. A template-switch 5' adaptor carrying 12 random nucleotides introduced a unique molecular identifier onto each TCR beta cDNA molecule. Each sample yielded at least 2.5 million CDR3-containing paired-end reads. First-strand cDNA was synthesized from all RNA with the Mint cDNA synthesis kit, primed by a TRBC-specific oligonucleotide. All cDNA was treated with uracil-DNA glycosylase and then went through a first 18-cycle PCR with the universal primers M1SS and BC2_uni_R. In the paper's pipeline: Normalization of each sample was performed by random selection of 1 million high-quality reads, each carrying a distinct molecular identifier. Instead of being binned into consensus sequences, reads with shared molecular identifiers were discarded. MiTCR, run with a Q25 quality threshold and the strictest error-elimination algorithm, handled CDR3 identification, clonotype clustering and error correction. A nonparametric unseen species model with Euler transformation was used to estimate a lower bound on total TCR beta diversity. TCRdb passed the public sequencing reads through fastp at Q25 and MiXCR, retaining productive beta sequences. Each CDR3 protein appears once, grouped with its most common genes and DNA. V and J calls and clone size were set by TCRdb, not the authors. The sample records 980,000 or so distinct CDR3 sequences, roughly 43% of which are singletons. Clones ranked in the top ten supply under 15% of the sample.

Donors were a few dozen systemically healthy Caucasian individuals from Russia aged about 6 to 100 years. Roughly 9.5 milliliters of peripheral blood were drawn from each donor into EDTA-treated Vacutainer tubes. Ficoll-Paque density-gradient centrifugation was used to isolate PBMCs, with at least 7 million obtained per sample. Total RNA was extracted from PBMCs with Trizol reagent, with at least 5.5 micrograms obtained per sample. Naive CD45RAhigh/CD27high T cell percentages were measured by flow cytometry on a PBMC aliquot from every donor. The cysteine opens and the phenylalanine closes a CDR3 of 14 amino acids. CDR3 DNA only is kept here, 42 bases in frame from base 1. From the germline V gene (reference sequence), CDR1 is LGHDT and CDR2 is YNNKEL. V ends up 4 bases short and J 8 bases short, with an unmatched junction base count of 9. As for this clonotype: Its antigen target is currently unknown. There are no base qualities to consult, and no much larger clone falls within one base.

This TCR derives from a man aged 30 to 39 in good health. Recombination connected TRBV3-1 to TRBJ1-2; 8 bases in between match TRBD1. Source material: blood. CDR3 loop: CASSPGGSMRGYTF. The sequenced DNA: TGTGCCAGCAGCCCAGGGGGCTCCATGCGAGGCTACACCTTC.